Listed below are T cell receptor beta chains from one sample, sequenced in a study of blood T cell repertoires in COVID-19. The assay was immunoSEQ multiplex PCR, and TCRdb's table has in-frame clones only and misses some. This repertoire shows about 480,000 clones, about 91% found once; its top ten account for 10% to 15%. The sample was peripheral blood. Source of these receptors: a woman aged 50 to 65 with COVID-19, enrolled during active disease. Each CDR3 is given with its conserved first and last residue. The D gene is left open where the match is weak. Size values are once, few and many counts, or a class for expanded clones, and some rows have none.

-	TRBV28	TRBJ1-1	-	15	CASSSHPDTNTEAFF	TGTGCCAGCAGTTCTCACCCAGACACGAACACTGAAGCTTTCTTT
-	TRBV19	TRBJ1-1	TRBD1	16	CASSIGKGQLNTEAFF	TGTGCCAGTAGTATAGGCAAGGGACAGCTGAACACTGAAGCTTTCTTT
-	TRBV6-1	TRBJ1-5	-	18	CASSGMAAGRVGNQPQHF	TGTGCCAGCAGTGGGATGGCCGCCGGCAGGGTTGGCAATCAGCCCCAGCATTTT
-	TRBV20-1	TRBJ1-4	TRBD1	11	CSAPGGEKLFF	TGCAGTGCCCCAGGGGGTGAAAAACTGTTTTTT
-	TRBV9	TRBJ2-3	TRBD2	15	CASSVAGLAVDTQYF	TGTGCCAGCAGCGTAGCAGGACTAGCGGTCGATACGCAGTATTTT
-	TRBV2	TRBJ2-5	-	14	CASRGQGGVETQYF	TGTGCCAGCAGAGGACAGGGAGGGGTGGAGACCCAGTACTTC
-	TRBV11-2	TRBJ2-7	-	15	CASSARRAGNPEQYF	TGTGCCAGCAGCGCCCGCCGGGCGGGGAACCCCGAGCAGTACTTC
-	TRBV9	TRBJ1-6	-	15	CASSVPDLVRRALHF	TGTGCCAGCAGCGTACCCGACCTGGTAAGGAGGGCCCTCCACTTT
few	TRBV7-9	TRBJ1-2	-	14	CASSAVRGGYGYTF	TGTGCCAGCAGCGCGGTCAGGGGAGGGTATGGCTACACCTTC
-	TRBV28	TRBJ1-3	-	15	CASSEGVVSGNTIYF	TGTGCCAGCAGTGAGGGGGTCGTCTCTGGAAACACCATATATTTT
-	TRBV7-8	TRBJ1-6	TRBD1	17	CASSLARGTGGNSPLHF	TGTGCCAGCAGCTTAGCCCGAGGGACAGGGGGTAATTCACCCCTCCACTTT
few	TRBV10-3	TRBJ1-4	-	14	CAISAGGTNEKLFF	TGTGCCATCAGTGCCGGGGGAACTAATGAAAAACTGTTTTTT
-	TRBV5-6	TRBJ2-7	-	13	CASRGWGLREQYF	TGTGCCAGCAGGGGGTGGGGCCTTAGGGAGCAGTACTTC
-	TRBV29-1	TRBJ2-3	-	15	CSVGLPSPSTDTQYF	TGCAGCGTCGGACTACCCAGCCCGAGCACAGATACGCAGTATTTT
-	TRBV30	TRBJ1-5	-	15	CAWSDTGMANQPQHF	TGTGCCTGGAGTGACACAGGGATGGCCAATCAGCCCCAGCATTTT
-	TRBV5-8	TRBJ2-3	TRBD2	17	CASSLGITSGGSDTQYF	TGTGCCAGCAGCTTGGGGATTACTAGCGGGGGGTCAGATACGCAGTATTTT
-	TRBV30	TRBJ1-3	-	13	CAAQEGRENTIYF	TGTGCCGCCCAGGAGGGGCGGGAAAACACCATATATTTT
-	TRBV13	TRBJ1-4	TRBD1	15	CASSTRQGWREKLFF	TGTGCCAGCAGCACCAGACAGGGGTGGAGAGAAAAACTGTTTTTT
-	TRBV10-3	TRBJ1-5	-	14	CAASGFWSNQPQHF	TGTGCCGCCTCAGGGTTTTGGAGCAATCAGCCCCAGCATTTT
-	TRBV6-5	TRBJ2-7	-	12	CASRGDGEKQYF	TGTGCCAGCAGGGGTGACGGGGAAAAGCAGTACTTC
-	TRBV19	TRBJ1-1	TRBD1	15	CASRILEQGAAEAFF	TGTGCCAGTAGGATCTTGGAACAGGGGGCCGCTGAAGCTTTCTTT
-	TRBV30	TRBJ1-1	-	13	CAWSVSLNTEAFF	TGTGCCTGGAGTGTTTCTCTAAACACTGAAGCTTTCTTT
-	TRBV19	TRBJ2-7	-	12	CASSPTGYEQYF	TGTGCCAGTAGTCCCACTGGCTACGAGCAGTACTTC
few	TRBV28	TRBJ2-7	TRBD2	15	CASSLTSGGADEQYF	TGTGCCAGCAGTTTAACTAGCGGGGGGGCCGACGAGCAGTACTTC
once	TRBV6-5	TRBJ2-2	TRBD1	14	CASSRTGIAGELFF	TGTGCCAGCAGTCGGACAGGGATTGCCGGGGAGCTGTTTTTT
-	TRBV14	TRBJ1-3	-	14	CASSLDRLGNTIYF	TGTGCCAGCAGCCTGGACAGACTTGGAAACACCATATATTTT
-	TRBV5-1	TRBJ1-4	TRBD1	17	CASSPGTGSRANEKLFF	TGCGCCAGCAGCCCCGGGACAGGGTCTCGAGCTAATGAAAAACTGTTTTTT
once	TRBV29-1	TRBJ1-2	-	10	CSVAEAGYTF	TGCAGCGTTGCAGAAGCTGGCTACACCTTC
many	TRBV3-1/TRBV3-2	TRBJ1-3	-	15	CASSQMNAGGNTIYF	TGTGCCAGCAGCCAAATGAACGCAGGTGGAAACACCATATATTTT
-	TRBV18	TRBJ1-1	-	13	CASSPGADTEAFF	TGTGCCAGCTCACCAGGGGCAGACACTGAAGCTTTCTTT
once	TRBV28	TRBJ2-6	-	15	CASSLSGSGANVLTF	TGTGCCAGCAGTTTATCAGGTTCTGGGGCCAACGTCCTGACTTTC
-	TRBV7-2	TRBJ2-3	-	15	CASSLGPGGLDTQYF	TGTGCCAGCAGCTTAGGGCCGGGTGGGTTAGATACGCAGTATTTT
-	TRBV11-1	TRBJ2-2	TRBD1	16	CASSFLQGSSTGELFF	TGTGCCAGCAGCTTCCTACAGGGGAGTAGCACCGGGGAGCTGTTTTTT
-	TRBV18	TRBJ1-1	-	14	CASSPQGENTEAFF	TGTGCCAGCTCACCACAGGGGGAGAACACTGAAGCTTTCTTT
-	TRBV19	TRBJ2-3	-	18	CASTIPRARGWDTDTQYF	TGTGCCAGTACCATACCTAGGGCCCGGGGATGGGATACAGATACGCAGTATTTT
-	TRBV2	TRBJ1-6	TRBD1	14	CASSPGQKVSPLHF	TGTGCCAGCAGCCCGGGACAGAAGGTCTCACCCCTCCACTTT
-	TRBV12-5	TRBJ1-1	TRBD1	17	CASGPARDRELNTEAFF	TGTGCTAGTGGTCCCGCCCGGGACAGGGAGTTGAACACTGAAGCTTTCTTT
-	TRBV19	TRBJ1-5	-	14	CASRDRLNNQPQHF	TGTGCCAGTAGGGACAGACTCAACAATCAGCCCCAGCATTTT
once	TRBV19	TRBJ1-2	-	18	CASSPDPRRQPGGYGYTF	TGTGCCAGTAGTCCCGACCCCCGCCGACAGCCCGGGGGGTATGGCTACACCTTC
-	TRBV19	TRBJ2-4	-	16	CASSIWQAKTKNIQYF	TGTGCCAGTAGTATTTGGCAGGCCAAAACCAAAAACATTCAGTACTTC
-	TRBV19	TRBJ1-2	-	13	CASREHRESGYTF	TGTGCCAGTAGGGAGCACAGGGAAAGTGGCTACACCTTC
-	TRBV10-1	TRBJ1-5	-	13	CASSESLDQPQHF	TGCGCCAGCAGTGAGTCACTGGATCAGCCCCAGCATTTT
-	TRBV11-2	TRBJ1-1	-	14	CASSLGGRNTEAFF	TGTGCCAGCAGCTTGGGGGGGAGGAACACTGAAGCTTTCTTT
-	TRBV27	TRBJ1-2	-	11	CASRTRYGYTF	TGTGCCAGCAGGACACGCTATGGCTACACCTTC
once	TRBV28	TRBJ2-1	-	14	CASRLDFSYNEQFF	TGTGCCAGCAGACTAGACTTCTCCTACAATGAGCAGTTCTTC
-	TRBV29-1	TRBJ2-5	TRBD2	15	CSADPSGGIQETQYF	TGCAGCGCCGACCCTAGCGGGGGTATTCAAGAGACCCAGTACTTC
-	TRBV6-5	TRBJ2-3	-	15	CASSLGGSGTDTQYF	TGTGCCAGCAGCTTGGGGGGATCAGGCACAGATACGCAGTATTTT
-	TRBV6-5	TRBJ2-4	-	13	CASSDQTGNIQYF	TGTGCCAGCAGCGACCAGACGGGGAACATTCAGTACTTC
-	TRBV21-1	TRBJ2-7	-	15	CASSPRIRGRDEQYF	TGTGCCAGCAGCCCCCGTATCAGGGGACGGGACGAGCAGTACTTC
-	TRBV30	TRBJ2-2	TRBD1	14	CAWRGGQGIGELFF	TGTGCCTGGAGGGGGGGACAGGGTATCGGGGAGCTGTTTTTT
-	TRBV7-8	TRBJ1-5	-	15	CASSLWGESNQPQHF	TGTGCCAGCAGCTTATGGGGAGAAAGCAATCAGCCCCAGCATTTT
-	TRBV2	TRBJ1-1	-	12	CASGRVNTEAFF	TGTGCCAGCGGTCGGGTGAACACTGAAGCTTTCTTT
-	TRBV19	TRBJ1-5	-	15	CASSMRSVKEQPQHF	TGTGCCAGTAGTATGCGGTCGGTTAAGGAACAGCCCCAGCATTTT
-	TRBV4-1	TRBJ2-1	-	16	CASSQDYRSSYNEQFF	TGCGCCAGCAGCCAAGACTACAGGAGCTCCTACAATGAGCAGTTCTTC
-	TRBV6-6	TRBJ2-1	-	14	CASRPGNSYNEQFF	TGTGCCAGCAGACCCGGTAACTCCTACAATGAGCAGTTCTTC
-	TRBV6-1	TRBJ2-5	-	14	CASSEGVAQETQYF	TGTGCCAGCAGTGAAGGGGTAGCGCAAGAGACCCAGTACTTC
-	TRBV14	TRBJ2-4	-	13	CASSQEDRGIQYF	TGTGCCAGCAGCCAAGAAGATCGAGGCATTCAGTACTTC
-	TRBV6-5	TRBJ1-2	-	14	CASKSGAGSGGYTF	TGTGCCAGCAAGAGCGGTGCCGGGTCAGGAGGCTACACCTTC
-	TRBV28	TRBJ2-7	-	13	CASSSPGSYEQYF	TGTGCCAGCAGTTCCCCAGGTTCCTACGAGCAGTACTTC
-	TRBV23-1	TRBJ2-7	-	14	CAAPGGIGNGEQYF	TGCGCCGCCCCCGGGGGAATTGGAAATGGGGAGCAGTACTTC